This TCR beta chain was sequenced for a study of cytomegalovirus exposure and HLA in healthy donors. Turning to the study itself: It was reported in a later analysis that the 120 validation repertoires used the same platform as the 500 to 700 first-cohort repertoires.

Study-wide results and limits: Associated with cytomegalovirus, according to the listing, were 150 to 200 TCR beta chains. Later, an analysis found that TCR clusters from the first cohort tended to co-occur in the roughly 120 validation repertoires.

Here immunoSEQ multiplex PCR was the method, and the copy in TCRdb shows in-frame clones only, minus some. This table has some 86,000 clones, approximately 93% appearing once. Germline trimming cut 0 bases from V and 1 base from J; bases unmatched to any gene: 1. Germline V lookup: CDR1 SGHRS, CDR2 YFSETQ. This CDR3 is 15 amino acids long. The donors were in the approximately 120-subject validation cohort; that cohort was separate from the roughly 700-subject first cohort. With regard to this clone: Its antigen is unknown.

The specimen sequenced was PBMCs. The sequence was obtained from a woman aged 25 to 39 in good health and CMV-seronegative. This chain links TRBV5-1 with TRBJ2-5; 9 nucleotides agree with TRBD2. This CDR3 is CASSLVAGVQETQYF. The CDR3 DNA reads as TGCGCCAGCAGCTTGGTAGCGGGGGTCCAAGAGACCCAGTACTTC.